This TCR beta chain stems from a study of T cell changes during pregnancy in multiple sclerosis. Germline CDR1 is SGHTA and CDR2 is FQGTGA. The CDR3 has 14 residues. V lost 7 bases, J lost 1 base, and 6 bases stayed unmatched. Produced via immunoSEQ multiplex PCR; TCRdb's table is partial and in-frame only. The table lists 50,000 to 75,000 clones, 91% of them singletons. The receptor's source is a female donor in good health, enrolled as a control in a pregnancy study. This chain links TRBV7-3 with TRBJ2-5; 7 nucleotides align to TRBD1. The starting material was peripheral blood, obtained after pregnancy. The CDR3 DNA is TGTGCCAGCAAGGCCAGGACAGGCCAAGAGACCCAGTACTTC. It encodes CASKARTGQETQYF.